Described below is a single T cell receptor beta chain sequence and its context. Profiled with immunoSEQ multiplex PCR; TCRdb holds only in-frame clones, not every one. Seen here are roughly 100,000 clones, over 80% observed once, and the top ten hold about 17%. The sample is drawn from a study of blood T cell repertoires in COVID-19. In the study overall: PBMCs, B-cell-depleted T cells, or T cells were the source of the cDNA or gDNA that made up the material.

J was trimmed by 7 bases and V by 1 base; bases with no gene match: 3. Looked up from germline, CDR1 is SGHDT and CDR2 is YYEEEE. The CDR3 runs 14 residues. The specimen sequenced was peripheral blood. This clonotype was obtained from an elderly woman with active or convalescent COVID-19. The J gene is TRBJ2-2, the V gene TRBV5-6; TRBD2 aligns across 8 bases. CDR3 residues: CASSLSGGYGELFF. For the CDR3, the DNA is TGTGCCAGCAGCTTGAGCGGGGGTTACGGGGAGCTGTTTTTT.